Listed below are T cell receptor beta chains from one sample, sequenced in a study of OX40 agonist ivuxolimab in advanced cancers. Produced via immunoSEQ multiplex PCR; TCRdb's table is partial and in-frame only. The sample has tens of thousands of clones, 85% seen once. Sequences were derived from CD4+ or CD8+ T cells sorted from blood, sampled in a trial of the OX40 agonist ivuxolimab. The receptor source for this set is an adult with an advanced solid tumor such as melanoma, head and neck, liver or kidney cancer. The CDR3 runs from the conserved cysteine through the conserved F or W. The order of the fields is J gene, clone size, D gene, V gene, CDR3 DNA, CDR3 protein. The D gene is left open where the match is weak. Rows may omit the clone size; those that give it use once, few, many or a size class.

>TRBJ1-5|-|TRBD1|TRBV5-5
TGTGCCAGCAGCTTGTGGACAGGGGGAGCTTATAGCAATCAGCCCCAGCATTTT
CASSLWTGGAYSNQPQHF
>TRBJ2-6|-|-|TRBV9
TGTGCCAGCAGCGTCGTCCAGGGGAAGGACTCTGGGGCCAACGTCCTGACTTTC
CASSVVQGKDSGANVLTF
>TRBJ2-5|-|-|TRBV30
TGTGCCTGGAGTGATGGTGCTCAAGAGACCCAGTACTTC
CAWSDGAQETQYF
>TRBJ1-5|-|-|TRBV19
TGTGCCAGTAGTACGGCGTCAGGGGATCAGCCCCAGCATTTT
CASSTASGDQPQHF
>TRBJ1-2|once|TRBD1|TRBV2
TGTGCCAGCATGAGGGACAGGCCTCGGGCTAACTATGGCTACACCTTC
CASMRDRPRANYGYTF
>TRBJ2-2|-|-|TRBV7-6
TGTGCCAGCAGCTTAGCCCCGTCTGGTACGAACACCGGGGAGCTGTTTTTT
CASSLAPSGTNTGELFF
>TRBJ1-5|few|-|TRBV18
TGTGCCAGCTCACTCACAGGGTCGAGGCAGCCCCAGCATTTT
CASSLTGSRQPQHF
>TRBJ2-3|-|TRBD1|TRBV19
TGTGCCAGTAGTGTAACAGGGGGCAGCACAGATACGCAGTATTTT
CASSVTGGSTDTQYF
>TRBJ1-5|few|-|TRBV7-2
TGTGCCAGCAGCTACTCCGGGGATCAGCCCCAGCATTTT
CASSYSGDQPQHF
>TRBJ2-7|-|TRBD1|TRBV28
TGTGCCAGCATCGGGACAGGGAGATACGAGCAGTACTTC
CASIGTGRYEQYF
>TRBJ1-1|once|-|TRBV21-1
-
CASSKKRGVVGVGTEAFF
>TRBJ1-1|few|-|TRBV2
TGTGCCAGCACCGCAGAACCGAACACTGAAGCTTTCTTT
CASTAEPNTEAFF
>TRBJ2-7|-|-|TRBV6-1
TGTGCCAGCAGTCGCTCGGGTCTCATCGAGCAGTACTTC
CASSRSGLIEQYF
>TRBJ2-7|-|-|TRBV7-9
TGTGCCAGCAGCTTTTCCGGACAAAGCTCCTACGAGCAGTACTTC
CASSFSGQSSYEQYF
>TRBJ2-3|-|-|TRBV6-5
TGTGCCAGCAGACCGGACTGGTCCACAGATACGCAGTATTTT
CASRPDWSTDTQYF
>TRBJ1-3|-|-|TRBV11-3
TGTGCCAGCAGCTTAGCCCGGACAGCCGGAAACACCATATATTTT
CASSLARTAGNTIYF
>TRBJ1-3|once|-|TRBV6-1
TGTGCCAGCAGCGAACTGGACGCAGGGGTAGGAAACACCATATATTTT
CASSELDAGVGNTIYF
>TRBJ2-3|-|-|TRBV18
TGTGCCAGCTCACCGATTTCAGACTCGACAGATACGCAGTATTTT
CASSPISDSTDTQYF
>TRBJ2-7|-|-|TRBV5-1
TGCGCCAGCAGCCCTTATAATCCCTACGAGCAGTACTTC
CASSPYNPYEQYF
>TRBJ1-3|-|-|TRBV29-1
TGCAGCGCTCAAAAACGAAACACCATATATTTT
CSAQKRNTIYF
>TRBJ2-7|-|-|TRBV4-1
TGCGCCAGCAGCCAAGGGGACTCCTCCTACGAGCAGTACTTC
CASSQGDSSYEQYF
>TRBJ2-1|-|-|TRBV18
TGTGCCAGCTCACCACTAAACGGATCCTACAATGAGCAGTTCTTC
CASSPLNGSYNEQFF
>TRBJ1-3|-|-|TRBV21-1
TGTGCCAGCAGCAAAGATTCCGGTGTCAGGGCCCAGAAGGCTGGAAACACCATATATTTT
CASSKDSGVRAQKAGNTIYF
>TRBJ2-7|-|-|TRBV11-2
TGTGCCAGCAGCGTGACAGGACGGGGTCTCGGCGAGCAGTACTTC
CASSVTGRGLGEQYF
>TRBJ1-4|-|TRBD1|TRBV19
TGTGCCAGTAGGCGACAGGGAGTTGATGAAAAACTGTTTTTT
CASRRQGVDEKLFF
>TRBJ2-5|-|TRBD1|TRBV18
TGTGCCAGCTCACCGCCGTCGACAGGGTTAGAGACCCAGTACTTC
CASSPPSTGLETQYF
>TRBJ2-5|few|-|TRBV6-1
TGTGCCAGCAGTGATCCGGGGAAAGCGATGGAGACCCAGTACTTC
CASSDPGKAMETQYF
>TRBJ2-2|-|TRBD2|TRBV11-2
TGTGCCAGCAGCTCCGGGAGGGTTATTGGCCCCGGGGAGCTGTTTTTT
CASSSGRVIGPGELFF
>TRBJ2-7|-|TRBD1|TRBV10-1
TGCGCCAGCCAAAAGGAACAGGGGGATTATTACGAGCAGTACTTC
CASQKEQGDYYEQYF
>TRBJ2-4|medium-sized|TRBD2|TRBV19
TGTGCCAGTAGTGACGGGGGGGCCGCCAAAAACATTCAGTACTTC
CASSDGGAAKNIQYF
>TRBJ1-4|-|-|TRBV6-5
TGTGCCAGCAGTTTTGGGGACGGAACTAATGAAAAACTGTTTTTT
CASSFGDGTNEKLFF
>TRBJ1-2|-|-|TRBV4-1
TGCGCCAGCAGCCAAGGAGGGGCAGGGATCTATGGCTACACCTTC
CASSQGGAGIYGYTF
>TRBJ2-2|once|-|TRBV9
TGTGCCAGCAGCGGGAACACCGGGGAGCTGTTTTTT
CASSGNTGELFF
>TRBJ1-1|-|-|TRBV28
TGTGCCAGCAGTGATCCACGGGGGGCTTTGAACACTGAAGCTTTCTTT
CASSDPRGALNTEAFF
>TRBJ2-7|-|-|TRBV2
TGTGCCAGCAGAGAAAGGACCCTCTACGAGCAGTACTTC
CASRERTLYEQYF
>TRBJ2-3|-|-|TRBV7-2
TGTGCCAGCAGCTTCGAGGGGGGGGATACAGATACGCAGTATTTT
CASSFEGGDTDTQYF
>TRBJ2-7|-|-|TRBV6-1
TGTGCCAGCACCCGGGCTAGCTCCTACGAGCAGTACTTC
CASTRASSYEQYF
>TRBJ1-4|-|-|TRBV9
TGTGCCAGCAGCGTCGCACAGGAGCACAGGAATGAAAAACTGTTTTTT
CASSVAQEHRNEKLFF
>TRBJ2-1|-|TRBD2|TRBV2
TGTGCCAGCTCTCGGGAAGCCGGGACTAGCGGGAATCAGTTCTTC
CASSREAGTSGNQFF
>TRBJ2-3|-|-|TRBV9
TGTGCCAGCAGCGTCGCCGGGTTCGGCACAGATACGCAGTATTTT
CASSVAGFGTDTQYF
>TRBJ1-6|-|-|TRBV5-1
TGCGCCAGCAGCTTGGACAGATCCGGTAATTCACCCCTCCACTTT
CASSLDRSGNSPLHF
>TRBJ2-5|-|-|TRBV19
TGTGCCAGTACCGGAGGTGTGGGGGCGGGAGAGACCCAGTACTTC
CASTGGVGAGETQYF
>TRBJ1-2|-|-|TRBV14
TGTGCCAGCAGCCAAGACGCTAACTATGGCTACACCTTC
CASSQDANYGYTF
>TRBJ2-2|-|-|TRBV2
TGTGCCAGTTCTTTCCTGGAAAGGGGAGGTTACACCGGGGAGCTGTTTTTT
CASSFLERGGYTGELFF
>TRBJ1-3|-|-|TRBV19
TGTGCCAGTAGTGTGGTCTCTGGAAACACCATATATTTT
CASSVVSGNTIYF
>TRBJ1-3|-|-|TRBV28
TGTGCCAGCAGCCCTAGGGGGAGACTTGGAAACACCATATATTTT
CASSPRGRLGNTIYF
>TRBJ2-1|-|-|TRBV7-9
TGTGCCAGCAGCTCCGGGTCCCGTATCCACAATGAGCAGTTCTTC
CASSSGSRIHNEQFF
>TRBJ2-2|-|-|TRBV10-1
TGCGCCAGCAGGCGGGGAAACACCGGGGAGCTGTTTTTT
CASRRGNTGELFF
>TRBJ2-3|-|-|TRBV4-1
TGCGCCAGCAGCCAAGCTTGGAACGATGGAACTAGCACAGATACGCAGTATTTT
CASSQAWNDGTSTDTQYF
>TRBJ2-1|-|-|TRBV5-1
TGCGCCAGCAGCTTGGGGCAGGGCCACAATGAGCAGTTCTTC
CASSLGQGHNEQFF
>TRBJ2-2|-|TRBD1|TRBV11-3
TGTGCCAGCAGCTTACGACAGGGCGCCGGGGAGCTGTTTTTT
CASSLRQGAGELFF
>TRBJ1-1|-|TRBD1|TRBV28
TGTGCCAGCAAGGACAGGGGGTTGACTGAAGCTTTCTTT
CASKDRGLTEAFF
>TRBJ2-7|-|TRBD2|TRBV4-2
TGTGCCAGCAGCCTCGGGCTAGCGGGCTCCTACGAGCAGTACTTC
CASSLGLAGSYEQYF
>TRBJ1-4|once|-|TRBV9
TGTGCCAGCAGCGTCGAGACAGGTCCCAGTGAAAAACTGTTTTTT
CASSVETGPSEKLFF
>TRBJ2-2|once|-|TRBV19
TGTGCCAGTAGTACCCCCTCGGCGTACACCGGGGAGCTGTTTTTT
CASSTPSAYTGELFF
>TRBJ2-5|-|-|TRBV21-1
TGTGCCAGGGGTTCGTGGGGTATTCGCCAAGAGACCCAGTACTTC
CARGSWGIRQETQYF
>TRBJ1-1|-|-|TRBV10-3
TGTGCCATCAGGAGGGACGGAATGAACACTGAAGCTTTCTTT
CAIRRDGMNTEAFF
>TRBJ1-1|-|-|TRBV29-1
TGCAGCGCCGCTGAGGGGGGATGGACTGAAGCTTTCTTT
CSAAEGGWTEAFF
>TRBJ2-2|-|-|TRBV19
TGTGCCAGTTCGGAGTTCTCCAACACCGGGGAGCTGTTTTTT
CASSEFSNTGELFF
>TRBJ2-1|-|TRBD1|TRBV5-4
TGTGCCAGCAGCCACAAGGCCGGGACAGGTTACAATGAGCAGTTCTTC
CASSHKAGTGYNEQFF